This T cell receptor beta chain comes out of a study of tumor-infiltrating lymphocytes in primary liver carcinoma. V dropped 10 bases and J dropped 2 bases, with 8 bases sitting between them. CDR1 MNHNY and CDR2 SVGAGI come from the germline V gene (reference sequence). CDR3 length: 11 amino acids. Extraction also yielded germline DNA, while blood RNA was obtained from unsorted whole blood. Chronic HBV infection was present in the patients, who were treatment-naive. From 500 ng of total RNA, TCR beta-specific cDNA was reverse-transcribed using a constant-region primer. It was through three nested multiplex PCR rounds of slightly modified ARM-PCR that TCR beta libraries arose. Investigators reported that the first two PCR rounds, at 10 cycles each, used TRBV1-TRBV30 forward primers with a C-beta reverse primer. MiXCR was run by TCRdb on the multiplex PCR reads, yielding one entry per CDR3 protein. Of hundreds of thousands of distinct CDR3 sequences listed, roughly two thirds were seen once; the top ten hold approximately 9.4%.

About this clonotype: This clone may be a read error of a much larger clone one base away.

Sequenced material: peripheral blood. The V call is TRBV6-6, the J call TRBJ1-2, with D unclear. The clonotype originates from a man aged 40-55 years with primary liver carcinoma and hepatitis B virus infection. The CDR3 DNA sequence: TGTGCCAACAGCCCCAACTATGGCTACACCTTC. Amino acid sequence: CANSPNYGYTF.